This section outlines one TCR beta chain sequence together with its context. The antigen is not known. This sample stems from a study of vaccination and CD4 T cells after COVID-19. Study background: The makeup of the convalescents was six males and four females, two of them Hispanic.

The treatment denotes: approximately 9-day PBMC culture with coronavirus spike peptide pools or control peptides (ViraFEST assay). Findings and caveats of the study: Reactive clonotype counts went from median around 20 after infection to roughly 38 after vaccination, nonsignificantly.

Sequencing of cultured CD4+ T cell DNA used the Oncomine TCR Beta short-read assay. TCRdb re-analysed the PCR reads in MiXCR, keeping a single row per CDR3 protein. The top ten clones hold 22% of a sample with several thousand distinct CDR3 sequences, over 65% of them seen once. Between the trimmed V and J ends, which lost 1 base and 6 bases, there was a span of 10 bases. Germline V gene sequence: CDR1 SGHAT, CDR2 FQDESV (reference sequence). This CDR3 contains 13 residues. The receptor's source is a human donor who had recovered from COVID-19. The V and J genes are TRBV11-1 and TRBJ2-7, with D possibly matching TRBD1 (6 bases). The sample taken for sequencing was CD4+ T cells from blood, cultured in vitro. The CDR3, as DNA: TGTGCCAGCAGCTTAGAGAGAGGGGGCGAGCAGTACTTC. Its translation is CASSLERGGEQYF.